This T cell receptor beta chain was sequenced during a study of response to subunit inactivated influenza vaccine. Study-wide results and caveats: Authors suggested seasonal influenza vaccinations each recruit few new T cells.

Concerning this clonotype itself: What it recognizes is unknown.

TCRdb re-called the RT-PCR reads through MiXCR, storing one row per CDR3 protein. The sample comprises fewer than 600,000 distinct CDR3 sequences, around 7.7% of which are singletons, and 10% to 15% rests with the top ten. The CDR3 is 16 residues long. With 4 bases removed from V and 3 bases from J, the gap between germline ends came to 19 bases. The germline V gene encodes CDR1 SGDLS and CDR2 YYNGEE. This TCR came from a man between 50 and 75 years old who received an inactivated influenza vaccine. J is TRBJ1-2 and V is TRBV9; D is unclear. Sequencing was performed on PBMCs from blood, taken 23 to 25 months after vaccination. CDR3 coding DNA: TGTGCCAGCAGCCCGAGACACGGGCTGGAAGACTATGGCTACACCTTC. Amino acids: CASSPRHGLEDYGYTF.